The sequence of this T cell receptor beta chain was determined in a study of OX40 agonist ivuxolimab in advanced cancers. For the study at large: Antecedent anti-PD-1, anti-PD-L1 or anti-CTLA-4 therapy was permissible, with 35% to 40% having received some. Study-level points and caveats: The study found that CD8+ T cells averaged more expanded clones than CD4+.

This CDR3 region has 11 residues. Trimming shortened V by 4 bases and J by 5 bases, and 7 bases separated the two germline ends. Per germline, CDR1 SGHRS and CDR2 YFSETQ. Autoimmune disease history or systemic immunosuppression disqualified patients. TCRdb's table, derived via immunoSEQ multiplex PCR, lists solely in-frame clones and lacks some. The table has under 85,000 clones, around 86% seen once; the top ten hold about 0.25%. With respect to this clone: The antigen remains undetermined.

The rearrangement links TRBV5-1 to TRBJ2-7; D is uncertain. The sample consisted of CD4+ or CD8+ T cells sorted from blood, taken in a trial of the OX40 agonist ivuxolimab. The sequence derives from an adult with an advanced solid tumor such as melanoma, head and neck, liver or kidney cancer. The CDR3 nucleotides read TGCGCCAGCAGCCGCACCAACGAGCAGTACTTC. Protein sequence: CASSRTNEQYF.